The 9 T cell receptor beta chains below were found in one sample sequenced in a study of blood T cell repertoires in COVID-19. Using immunoSEQ multiplex PCR, the repertoire was profiled, and TCRdb retains in-frame clones only, with some absent. In the table there are around 250,000 clones, roughly 84% of which are singletons. Sequences were obtained from peripheral blood. Source of these receptors: a man aged 50-59 years with active or convalescent COVID-19.

The chain combines TRBV5-1 with TRBJ1-4; possible D gene TRBD1, 5 bases. The V end was cut by 0 bases, the J end by 2 bases, with 8 bases between. CDR3 length: 15 residues. The germline V gene has CDR1 SGHRS and CDR2 YFSETQ. CDR3 in amino acids: CASSLEGLTNEKLFF. The CDR3 DNA reads as TGCGCCAGCAGCTTGGAGGGGCTCACTAATGAAAAACTGTTTTTT.

This rearrangement joins TRBV24-1 to TRBJ1-5; 7 bases are a match to TRBD1. Germline V gene data show CDR1 as KGHDR and CDR2 as SFDVKD. CDR3 length equals 15 residues. V trimming: 4 bases; J trimming: 4 bases; junction bases outside the gene matches: 6. CDR3 nucleotide sequence: TGTGCCACCAGTGAGGGCGGGGACAGAAATCAGCCCCAGCATTTT. This codes for CATSEGGDRNQPQHF.

This clone has only one observation. The chain employs TRBV28 and TRBJ1-1; weak D call: TRBD1 (5 bases). The V gene's germline CDR1 is MDHEN and CDR2 SYDVKM. The V end lost 7 bases, the J end lost 4 bases, and 16 bases lay between the germline ends. This CDR3 comprises 14 residues. CDR3 DNA: TGTGCCAGCACCCTTGGGGGGTGGAGCACTGAAGCTTTCTTT. It is translated as CASTLGGWSTEAFF.

The rearrangement links TRBV5-4 to TRBJ2-7; weak D call: TRBD2 (6 bases). Germline values: CDR1 SGHNT, CDR2 YYREEE (reference sequence). The CDR3 is 15 amino acids. The V and J ends lost 3 bases and 2 bases respectively, with 15 bases between them. CDR3 amino acids: CASSSEGSRTYEQYF. The CDR3 region has the DNA TGTGCCAGCAGCTCGGAGGGGAGTCGAACCTACGAGCAGTACTTC.

The gene calls are TRBV11-3 and TRBJ2-5; tentative D call: TRBD2 (6 bases). This CDR3 has 19 amino acids. Trimming removed 3 bases at V and 4 bases at J, with 27 bases between. Germline lookup yields CDR1 SGHNT and CDR2 YENEEA. CDR3 nucleotides: TGTGCCAGCAGCTTTGTTCCCGGGGGTAGGAGAGACACCCGAGAGACCCAGTACTTC. It is translated as CASSFVPGGRRDTRETQYF.

The chain has TRBV15 and TRBJ1-1; 7 bases line up with TRBD1. The CDR3 length is 16 residues. From germline, CDR1 is LNHNV and CDR2 YYDKDF (reference sequence). The trim removed 1 base at V and 1 base at J, leaving 6 bases unmatched. The DNA of the CDR3 is TGTGCCACCAGCAGAGGACAGGGAGGAGGGAACACTGAAGCTTTCTTT. Residues: CATSRGQGGGNTEAFF.

This clone is a singleton in its sample. The chain links TRBV12-3 or TRBV12-4 to TRBJ2-7; D might be TRBD1 (6 bases). This CDR3 has 12 residues. The V gene lost 6 bases and the J gene lost 5 bases, with 11 bases spanning the gap. The CDR3 loop reads CASRKNRDEQYF. In DNA, the CDR3 is TGTGCCAGCAGAAAAAACAGGGACGAGCAGTACTTC.

The CDR3 nucleotides read TGCGCCAGCAGGGGGCAGGGGGTGGAAACTGGGGCCTATGGCTACACCTTC. This codes for CASRGQGVETGAYGYTF. The genes are TRBV4-1 and TRBJ1-2, with 7 positions matching TRBD1. This CDR3 region has 17 residues. Germline V gene sequence: CDR1 MGHRA, CDR2 YSYEKL. Unmatched junction bases numbered 17, after V lost 6 bases and J lost 4 bases.

The CDR3 protein is CASSTGLTNTEAFF. The CDR3 DNA reads TGTGCCAGCAGCACCGGACTGACTAACACTGAAGCTTTCTTT. The chain joins TRBV9 to TRBJ1-1; D gene uncertain. V lost 4 bases and J lost 2, with 12 bases in between. Germline V gives CDR1 SGDLS, CDR2 YYNGEE. The length of the CDR3 is 14 residues.